The 26 T cell receptor beta chains below all came from one sample that was sequenced in a study of spatial heterogeneity in lung cancer. TCRdb fed the 5' RACE reads into MiXCR, producing one record per CDR3 protein. The profile shows 20,000 to 30,000 distinct CDR3 sequences, about 4.7% of them singletons. The sample's time point: sample taken at primary tumor resection. The specimen comprised PBMCs, sampled at surgery. These receptors were collected from a male donor with early-stage non-small cell lung cancer.

This clonotype came up many times. V usage is TRBV6-1 and J usage is TRBJ1-6; 7 nucleotides line up with TRBD1. Per the germline V gene, CDR1 is MNHNS and CDR2 is SASEGT. This CDR3 is built from 15 residues. The trim removed 6 bases at V and 1 base at J, leaving 3 bases unmatched. CDR3 DNA sequence: TGTGCCAGCAGCGAACAGGGGTCCTATAATTCACCCCTCCACTTT. Translated: CASSEQGSYNSPLHF.

This clonotype appeared many times. The J gene is TRBJ2-2, the V gene TRBV19; 8 bases match TRBD2. After removal of 5 bases from V and 4 bases from J, the junction contained 12 bases not matched to a gene. The CDR3 extends over 17 amino acids. CDR1 is LNHDA, CDR2 SQIVND, per germline (reference sequence). CDR3 in amino acids: CASSFQSGSSGTGELFF. CDR3 coding DNA: TGTGCCAGTAGTTTTCAGAGCGGGAGCAGTGGCACCGGGGAGCTGTTTTTT.

This clonotype was observed at least ten times. J is TRBJ2-2 and V is TRBV20-1, with 10 bases aligning to TRBD1. Germline values: CDR1 DFQATT, CDR2 SNEGSKA (reference sequence). The CDR3 consists of 17 residues. V shed 1 base, J shed 6 bases, and the junction held 11 bases outside the gene matches. CDR3 DNA: TGCAGTGCTAGAGGCCGGGACAGGGGTTTCAGGGCCGGGGAGCTGTTTTTT. Amino acid sequence: CSARGRDRGFRAGELFF.

This clonotype occurred many times. J is TRBJ2-3 and V is TRBV28; TRBD1 might be the D (6 bases). Germline assignment: CDR1 MDHEN and CDR2 SYDVKM. V lost 2 bases to trimming and J lost 12 bases, with 15 bases between them. This CDR3 contains 13 residues. CDR3 bases: TGTGCCAGCAGTTTAGACAGGCCGCGCGTCCAGTATTTT. Amino acids: CASSLDRPRVQYF.

There are many counts of this clonotype. The chain has TRBV12-3 or TRBV12-4 and TRBJ1-6; D unresolved. The germline V and J ends were trimmed by 6 bases and 6 bases, with 6 bases remaining between them. The CDR3 is made up of 12 amino acids. For the CDR3, the DNA is TGTGCCAGCAGGCAACCTAATTCACCCCTCCACTTT. Translating it yields CASRQPNSPLHF.

This clonotype was observed at least ten times. Mismatch with germline at one junction end may stem from a read error. The chain carries TRBV3-1 and TRBJ2-1; weak D call: TRBD2 (5 bases). The CDR3 is 13 amino acids. Germline V gene lookup returns CDR1 LGHDT and CDR2 YNNKEL (reference sequence). The CDR3 region is CASSQDLGYGEVF. CDR3 DNA sequence: TGTGCCAGCAGCCAAGATTTGGGGTACGGGGAAGTCTTC.

This clonotype has at least ten counts. The chain uses TRBV28 and TRBJ1-2; D might be TRBD1 (5 bases). This CDR3 is 14 amino acids long. Germline CDR1 MDHEN, CDR2 SYDVKM. Between the trimmed V and J ends, which lost 5 bases and 4 bases, there was a span of 14 bases. CDR3 amino acids: CASSLAGTSYGYTF. CDR3 nucleotides: TGTGCCAGCAGTCTGGCAGGGACGAGCTATGGCTACACCTTC.

This clonotype was detected ten times or more. The chain uses TRBV15 and TRBJ2-1, with 11 bases identical to TRBD2. The CDR3 is 20 amino acids. Germline CDR1 is LNHNV and CDR2 is YYDKDF (reference sequence). The V gene end was trimmed by 5 bases and the J gene end by 6 bases; junction bases not matched to a gene: 21. The CDR3 sequence is CATSDLTSGSFLDVSNEQFF. Here the CDR3 DNA reads TGTGCCACCAGCGATTTAACTAGCGGGAGTTTTCTCGACGTGAGCAATGAGCAGTTCTTC.

The chain carries TRBV29-1 and TRBJ1-2; 7 nucleotides align to TRBD1. Trimming at V came to 2 bases and at J to 2 bases, leaving 2 bases not matched to a gene. The CDR3 extends over 13 amino acids. Per germline, CDR1 SQVTM and CDR2 ANQGSEA. DNA of the CDR3: TGCAGCGTTGAATTGGGACAGAACTATGGCTACACCTTC. Its translation is CSVELGQNYGYTF.

This clonotype was counted many times. This chain uses TRBV18 with TRBJ2-3, with 8 bases fitting TRBD1. Germline loops: CDR1 KGHSH, CDR2 LQKENI. This CDR3 has 17 amino acids. Trimming cost V 3 bases and J 1 base; bases outside gene matches: 9. The CDR3: CASSPSTGTGGTDTQYF. CDR3 sequence (DNA): TGTGCCAGCTCACCTAGTACCGGGACAGGTGGCACAGATACGCAGTATTTT.

In this sample, this clonotype turned up many times. The rearrangement joins TRBV5-1 to TRBJ2-1; 10 positions agree with TRBD2. The CDR3 contains 15 residues. CDR1 SGHRS and CDR2 YFSETQ come from the germline V gene. The V segment lost 3 bases and the J segment 2 bases; nucleotides outside the gene matches: 2. This CDR3 is CASSSAGGPYNEQFF. CDR3 nucleotides: TGCGCCAGCAGCTCAGCGGGAGGGCCCTACAATGAGCAGTTCTTC.

This clonotype was seen at least ten times. The chain employs TRBV5-1 and TRBJ2-2, with D perhaps TRBD2 (6 bases). Germline CDR1 is SGHRS and CDR2 is YFSETQ. The CDR3 contains 13 residues. Trimming took off 7 bases at V and 5 bases at J, with 12 bases between the two ends. CDR3 sequence reads: CASFGTWTGELFF. CDR3 bases: TGCGCCAGCTTCGGGACTTGGACCGGGGAGCTGTTTTTT. Combining the CDR3 with reference TRBV5-1 and TRBJ2-2 gives the whole variable domain KAGVTQTPRYLIKTRGQQVTLSCSPISGHRSVSWYQQTPGQGLQFLFEYFSETQRNKGNFPGRFSGRQFSNSRSEMNVSTLELGDSALYLCASFGTWTGELFFGEGSRLTVL.

Worth noting for this clonotype: A single base separates this from a much larger clone, so it may be a read error. This sequence joins TRBV5-1 and TRBJ2-5; D might be TRBD2 (5 bases). The CDR3 covers 16 residues. Germline V gene data show CDR1 as SGHRS and CDR2 as YFSETQ. The CDR3 protein is CASSLGGGGGFETRYF. CDR3 sequence (DNA): TGCGCCAGCAGCTTGGGTGGTGGAGGTGGTTTCGAGACCCGGTACTTC.

By share of the sample, this clonotype is medium-sized. The chain uses TRBV29-1 and TRBJ1-1; TRBD1 matches at 11 bases. Germline V gene sequence: CDR1 SQVTM, CDR2 ANQGSEA. The CDR3 spans 13 residues. With 6 bases clipped from V and 11 bases from J, the junction kept 11 bases outside the gene matches. This CDR3 is CSVAGQGALEAFF. CDR3 bases: TGCAGCGTGGCCGGACAGGGGGCACTCGAGGCTTTCTTT.

The chain employs TRBV19 and TRBJ2-3; D tentatively fits TRBD1 or TRBD2 (5 bases each). CDR1 and CDR2 from the germline V gene are LNHDA and SQIVND (reference sequence). The V gene lost 7 bases and the J gene lost 6 bases, with 20 bases spanning the gap. The CDR3 runs to 15 residues. CDR3 in DNA: TGTGCCAGTACGGCAGAGGGGCTGAGCTTGGATACGCAGTATTTT. Amino acids: CASTAEGLSLDTQYF.

There are many counts of this clonotype. The V and J genes are TRBV7-2 and TRBJ1-5; TRBD1 might be the D (5 bases). The CDR3 has 15 residues. Germline CDR1 reads SGHTA; CDR2 reads FQGNSA. V was pared by 4 bases and J by 6 bases, with 16 bases between. DNA of the CDR3: TGTGCCAGCAGCTCCCGGGACGGTTACGGTCAGCCCCAGCATTTT. Amino acids: CASSSRDGYGQPQHF.

This clonotype appeared many times. The J gene is TRBJ1-3, the V gene TRBV20-1, with 7 positions matching TRBD1. Germline CDR1 is DFQATT and CDR2 is SNEGSKA (reference sequence). V lost 0 bases to trimming and J lost 0 bases; unmatched junction nucleotides: 8. The CDR3 sequence is 17 residues long. The CDR3 sequence is CSARDRGQRSSGNTIYF. Here the CDR3 DNA reads TGCAGTGCTAGAGATAGGGGGCAGCGCAGCTCTGGAAACACCATATATTTT.

V is TRBV5-1 and J is TRBJ1-1, with 9 bases lining up with TRBD1. J was trimmed by 2 bases and V by 3 bases; bases with no gene match: 5. The germline gives CDR1 SGHRS, CDR2 YFSETQ. CDR3 length: 15 amino acids. The CDR3 reads CASSSLTGGNTEAFF. In DNA, the CDR3 is TGCGCCAGCAGCTCCCTGACAGGGGGAAACACTGAAGCTTTCTTT.

This clonotype was counted at least ten times. This rearrangement joins TRBV11-3 to TRBJ2-7; 7 bases align to TRBD1. The V and J ends lost 2 bases and 3 bases, in that order; junction bases with no gene match: 1. This CDR3 is 13 amino acids long. Germline loops: CDR1 SGHNT, CDR2 YENEEA. Written as DNA, the CDR3 is TGTGCCAGCAGCTTATCAGGGGGCTACGAGCAGTACTTC. This encodes CASSLSGGYEQYF.

The chain employs TRBV9 and TRBJ1-2, with D hard to call. V lost 0 bases and J lost 3, with 6 bases in between. There are 13 residues in the CDR3. Germline V gene sequence: CDR1 SGDLS, CDR2 YYNGEE. The CDR3 sequence is CASSVEAHYGYTF. The CDR3 nucleotides read TGTGCCAGCAGCGTAGAGGCGCACTATGGCTACACCTTC. The full variable domain, its missing parts supplied by reference TRBV9 and TRBJ1-2, is DSGVTQTPKHLITATGQRVTLRCSPRSGDLSVYWYQQSLDQGLQFLIQYYNGEERAKGNILERFSAQQFPDLHSELNLSSLELGDSALYFCASSVEAHYGYTFGSGTRLTVV.

This clonotype was counted many times. The chain joins TRBV27 to TRBJ2-1; a weak D match, TRBD1 (5 bases). The length of the CDR3 is 13 residues. V was clipped by 5 bases and J by 6 bases, with 11 bases between them. The V gene's germline CDR1 is MNHEY and CDR2 SMNVEV (reference sequence). Written as DNA, the CDR3 is TGTGCCAGCAGTAGCACGCAGGGCAATGAGCAGTTCTTC. It specifies CASSSTQGNEQFF.

At least ten counts were recorded for this clonotype. The chain's CDR3 is CASSGVKGALYNEQFF. In DNA form, the CDR3 reads TGCGCCAGCAGTGGGGTTAAGGGGGCCCTCTACAATGAGCAGTTCTTC. The chain joins TRBV10-1 to TRBJ2-1; TRBD1 aligns across 7 bases. Per germline, CDR1 WNHNN and CDR2 SYGVQD (reference sequence). The CDR3 consists of 16 residues. V lost 4 bases to trimming and J lost 3 bases; unmatched junction nucleotides: 9.

This clonotype was observed at least ten times. V is TRBV9 and J is TRBJ1-4, with a tentative D call TRBD1 (6 bases). With 4 bases removed from V and 5 bases from J, the gap between germline ends came to 15 bases. The CDR3 sequence is 15 residues long. CDR1 SGDLS and CDR2 YYNGEE come from the germline V gene. The CDR3, as DNA: TGTGCCAGCAGCACTCACGGGGACACCAATGAAAAACTGTTTTTT. It yields the protein CASSTHGDTNEKLFF.

This clonotype was observed at least ten times. This chain connects TRBV13 to TRBJ2-7, with 7 bases fitting TRBD1. Germline-derived CDR1 and CDR2 are PRHDT and FYEKMQ (reference sequence). The CDR3 extends over 14 amino acids. With V trimmed by 4 bases and J by 3 bases, 6 bases remained unmatched. The CDR3: CASSSRGNFYEQYF. The CDR3 region has the DNA TGTGCCAGCAGCTCCAGGGGGAATTTCTACGAGCAGTACTTC.

This clonotype was found many times. J is TRBJ1-5 and V is TRBV3-1; no clear D. Germline loops: CDR1 LGHDT, CDR2 YNNKEL (reference sequence). The germline V and J ends were trimmed by 0 bases and 4 bases, with 7 bases remaining between them. This CDR3 has 14 residues. The DNA for the CDR3 is TGTGCCAGCAGCCAAGATGTGGAGAATCAGCCCCAGCATTTT. It specifies CASSQDVENQPQHF.

The genes are TRBV2 and TRBJ2-5; TRBD2 matches at 11 bases. The germline CDR1 and CDR2 sequences are SNHLY and FYNNEI. The CDR3 contains 16 residues. J was trimmed by 1 base and V by 6 bases; bases with no gene match: 7. CDR3 in amino acids: CASRAGTSGFQETQYF. CDR3 sequence (DNA): TGTGCCAGCAGGGCCGGGACTAGCGGATTCCAAGAGACCCAGTACTTC.